These 3 T cell receptor beta chains came from one sample sequenced in a study of cytomegalovirus exposure and HLA in healthy donors. In the PCR, 60 Vbeta and 13 Jbeta primers were used. Assay used: immunoSEQ multiplex PCR; TCRdb lists only in-frame clones, some missing. Here the sample spans roughly 120,000 clones, approximately 80% being singletons. The sample taken for sequencing was PBMCs. These receptors were obtained from a woman aged 18-29 years in good health and CMV-seronegative.

The chain joins TRBV2 to TRBJ2-2; TRBD1 aligns across 7 bases. Germline values: CDR1 SNHLY, CDR2 FYNNEI. V shed 7 bases, J shed 5 bases, and the junction held 4 bases outside the gene matches. The CDR3 contains 13 residues. CDR3 coding DNA: TGTGCCAGCACCTTACAGGGGACCGGGGAGCTGTTTTTT. Residues: CASTLQGTGELFF.

This clone was observed a handful of times. This chain links TRBV6-1 with TRBJ1-5, with a possible D match to TRBD1 (5 bases). The V gene's germline CDR1 is MNHNS and CDR2 SASEGT. V was clipped by 8 bases and J by 9 bases, with 14 bases between them. There are 12 residues in the CDR3. CDR3 coding DNA: TGTGCCAGCTGGGACTCAGGGAGGCCCCAGCATTTT. Amino acids: CASWDSGRPQHF.

The gene calls are TRBV27 and TRBJ1-6; D is uncertain. The germline V gene encodes CDR1 MNHEY and CDR2 SMNVEV (reference sequence). This CDR3 has 14 amino acids. V lost 7 bases and J lost 0, with 7 bases in between. CDR3 DNA: TGTGCCAGCACCGACTTCTCCTATAATTCACCCCTCCACTTT. Translation gives CASTDFSYNSPLHF.